This TCR beta chain was sequenced during a study of blood T cell repertoires in COVID-19. At the level of the study: T cells, B-cell-depleted T cells, or PBMCs supplied cDNA or gDNA.

Original processing notes: Amplification from reference gene primers served as the basis for estimated nucleated cell counts. Assay used: immunoSEQ multiplex PCR; TCRdb lists only in-frame clones, some missing. V and J calls and clone size are given by that table; D and trimming were obtained from the DNA. Of a few hundred thousand clones in the sample, 88% are singletons; the top ten hold 9.5% to 13%. The CDR3 spans 20 residues. V trimming: 3 bases; J trimming: 0 bases; junction bases outside the gene matches: 10. Germline V gives CDR1 LGHDT, CDR2 YNNKEL (reference sequence). The sequencing sample was made of peripheral blood. The TCR originated in a woman aged 65 to 85 with COVID-19, enrolled during active disease. This chain links TRBV3-1 (or the pseudogene TRBV3-2) with TRBJ2-1, with 14 nucleotides matching TRBD2. The CDR3 spells CASSHKPGLAGAGSYNEQFF. For the CDR3, the DNA is TGTGCCAGCAGCCATAAACCGGGACTAGCGGGAGCGGGCTCCTACAATGAGCAGTTCTTC.